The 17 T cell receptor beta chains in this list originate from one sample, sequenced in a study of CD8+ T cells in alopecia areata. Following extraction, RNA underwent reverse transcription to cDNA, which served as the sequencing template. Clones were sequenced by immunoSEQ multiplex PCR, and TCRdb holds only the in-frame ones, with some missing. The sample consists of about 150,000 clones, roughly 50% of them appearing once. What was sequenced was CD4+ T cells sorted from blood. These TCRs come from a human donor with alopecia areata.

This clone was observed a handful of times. The CDR3 nucleotides are TGTGCCAGCAGTGTTCTCAGAGATACGCAGTATTTT. Translating gives CASSVLRDTQYF. The chain links TRBV6-1 to TRBJ2-3; D is uncertain. The CDR3 is 12 amino acids. The V and J ends lost 4 bases and 5 bases respectively, with 7 bases between them. CDR1 and CDR2 (germline): MNHNS, SASEGT.

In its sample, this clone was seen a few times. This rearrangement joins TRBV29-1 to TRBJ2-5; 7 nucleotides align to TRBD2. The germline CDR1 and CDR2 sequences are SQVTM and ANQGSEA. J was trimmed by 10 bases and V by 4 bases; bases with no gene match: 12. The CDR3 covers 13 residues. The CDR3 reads CSVAPGREGGQYF. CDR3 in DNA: TGCAGCGTTGCGCCGGGCAGGGAGGGTGGCCAGTACTTC.

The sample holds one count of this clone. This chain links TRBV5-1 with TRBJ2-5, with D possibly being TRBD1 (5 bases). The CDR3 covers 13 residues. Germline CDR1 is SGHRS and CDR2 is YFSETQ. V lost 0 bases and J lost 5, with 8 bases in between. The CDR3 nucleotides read TGCGCCAGCAGCTTGGGACAGATGGAGACCCAGTACTTC. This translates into CASSLGQMETQYF.

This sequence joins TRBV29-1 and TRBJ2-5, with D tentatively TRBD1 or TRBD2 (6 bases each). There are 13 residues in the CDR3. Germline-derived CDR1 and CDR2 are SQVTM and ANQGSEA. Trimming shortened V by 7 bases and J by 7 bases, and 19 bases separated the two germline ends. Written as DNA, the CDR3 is TGCAGCGCGGAGGGGTCAGGGGAAGGGACCCAGTACTTC. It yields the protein CSAEGSGEGTQYF.

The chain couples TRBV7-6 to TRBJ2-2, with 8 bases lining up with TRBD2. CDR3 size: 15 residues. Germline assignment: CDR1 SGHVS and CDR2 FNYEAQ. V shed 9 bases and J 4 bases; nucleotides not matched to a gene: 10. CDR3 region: CASRGLALSTGELFF. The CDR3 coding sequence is TGTGCCAGTAGAGGACTAGCCCTCTCCACCGGGGAGCTGTTTTTT.

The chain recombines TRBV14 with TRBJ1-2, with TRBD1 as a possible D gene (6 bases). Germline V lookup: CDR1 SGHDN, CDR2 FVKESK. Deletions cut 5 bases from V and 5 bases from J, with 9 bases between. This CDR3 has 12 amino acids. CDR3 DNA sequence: TGTGCCAGCAGCGCGACAGGTTATGGCTACACCTTC. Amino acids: CASSATGYGYTF. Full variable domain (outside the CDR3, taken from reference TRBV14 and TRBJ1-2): EAGVTQFPSHSVIEKGQTVTLRCDPISGHDNLYWYRRVMGKEIKFLLHFVKESKQDESGMPNNRFLAERTGGTYSTLKVQPAELEDSGVYFCASSATGYGYTFGSGTRLTVV.

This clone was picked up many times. The DNA for the CDR3 is TGTGCCAGCAGCTCCCAAGGCCCAACCTACGAGCAGTACTTC. This encodes CASSSQGPTYEQYF. The chain links TRBV6-5 to TRBJ2-7; D gene unclear. The CDR3 is 14 residues long. With 6 bases removed from V and 2 bases from J, the gap between germline ends came to 14 bases. The V gene's germline CDR1 is MNHEY and CDR2 SVGAGI.

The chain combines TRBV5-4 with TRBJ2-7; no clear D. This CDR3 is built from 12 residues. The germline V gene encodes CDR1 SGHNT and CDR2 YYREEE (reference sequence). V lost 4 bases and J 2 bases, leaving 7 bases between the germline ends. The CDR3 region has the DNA TGTGCCAGCAGCCTCCCCCCCTACGAGCAGTACTTC. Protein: CASSLPPYEQYF.

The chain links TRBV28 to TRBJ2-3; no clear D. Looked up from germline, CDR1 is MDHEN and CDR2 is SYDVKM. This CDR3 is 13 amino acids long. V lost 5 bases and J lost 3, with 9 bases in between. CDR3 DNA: TGTGCCAGCAGTCCCAGTCAGACAGATACGCAGTATTTT. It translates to CASSPSQTDTQYF.

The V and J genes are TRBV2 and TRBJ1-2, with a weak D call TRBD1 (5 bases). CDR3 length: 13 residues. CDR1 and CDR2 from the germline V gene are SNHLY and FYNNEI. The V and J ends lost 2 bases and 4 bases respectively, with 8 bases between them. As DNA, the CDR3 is TGTGCCAGCAGTGAACAGGGTGCCTATGGCTACACCTTC. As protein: CASSEQGAYGYTF.

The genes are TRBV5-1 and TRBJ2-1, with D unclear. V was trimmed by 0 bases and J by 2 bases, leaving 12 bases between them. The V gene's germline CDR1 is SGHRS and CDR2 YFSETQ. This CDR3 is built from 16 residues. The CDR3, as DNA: TGCGCCAGCAGCTTGGGTGGTCGCAAACCCTACAATGAGCAGTTCTTC. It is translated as CASSLGGRKPYNEQFF.

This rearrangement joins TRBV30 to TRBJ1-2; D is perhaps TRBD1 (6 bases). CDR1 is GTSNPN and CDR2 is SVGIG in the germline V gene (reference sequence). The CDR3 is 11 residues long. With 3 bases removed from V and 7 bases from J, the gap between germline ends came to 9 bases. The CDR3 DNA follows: TGTGCCTGGAGCCAGGGGCCTGGCTACACCTTC. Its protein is CAWSQGPGYTF.

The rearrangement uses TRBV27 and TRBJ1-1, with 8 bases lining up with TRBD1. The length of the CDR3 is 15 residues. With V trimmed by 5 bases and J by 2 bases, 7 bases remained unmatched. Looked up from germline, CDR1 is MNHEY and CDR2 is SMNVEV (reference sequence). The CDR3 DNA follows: TGTGCCAGCAGTCCGTGGGACAGGTTAAACACTGAAGCTTTCTTT. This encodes CASSPWDRLNTEAFF.

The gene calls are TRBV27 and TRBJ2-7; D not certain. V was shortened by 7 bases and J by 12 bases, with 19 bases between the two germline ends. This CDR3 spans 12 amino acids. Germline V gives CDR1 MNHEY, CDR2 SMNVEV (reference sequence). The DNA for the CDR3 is TGTGCCAGCAAAGGGTTCTCTTGGGGTCTGTACTTC. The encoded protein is CASKGFSWGLYF.

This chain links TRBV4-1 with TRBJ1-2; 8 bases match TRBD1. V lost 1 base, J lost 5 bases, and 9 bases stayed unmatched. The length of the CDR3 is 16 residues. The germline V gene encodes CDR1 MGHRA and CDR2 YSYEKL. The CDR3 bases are TGCGCCAGCAGCCAAGGGCAGGGGGCTAAAGGGTATGGCTACACCTTC. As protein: CASSQGQGAKGYGYTF.

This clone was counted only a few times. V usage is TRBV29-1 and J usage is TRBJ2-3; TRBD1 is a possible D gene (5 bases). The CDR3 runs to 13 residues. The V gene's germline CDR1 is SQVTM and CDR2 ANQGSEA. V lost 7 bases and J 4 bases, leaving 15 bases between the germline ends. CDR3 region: CSAGHSAPDTQYF. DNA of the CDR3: TGCAGCGCAGGACATTCAGCCCCAGATACGCAGTATTTT.

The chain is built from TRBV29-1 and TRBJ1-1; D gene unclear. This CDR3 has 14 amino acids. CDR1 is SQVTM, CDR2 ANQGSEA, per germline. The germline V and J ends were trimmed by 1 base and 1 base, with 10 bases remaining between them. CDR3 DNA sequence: TGCAGCGTTGAAGTGCCGGCCGCGAACACTGAAGCTTTCTTT. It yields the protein CSVEVPAANTEAFF.